This TCR beta chain was sequenced for a study of blood T cells in healthy people across ages. Primers used in a second PCR of roughly 7 to 12 cycles were a sample-barcoded 5' primer and a J-beta primer mix. One entry per CDR3 protein results from TCRdb running MiXCR on the 5' RACE reads. The table records hundreds of thousands of distinct CDR3 sequences, more than 20% of them present only once. Sample donors were healthy Caucasian individuals that came from Russia, aged roughly 6 to 95. With regard to this clonotype: The target antigen is unknown.

Findings and limits, study-wide: The study found TCR beta diversity correlated strongly with naive T cell percentage. Per million T cells, TCR beta diversity dropped about linearly as age rose.

The sequencing input was blood. The clonotype was recovered from a man aged 65 to 79 in good health.

The CDR3: CASSLWDTPKYF. The DNA for the CDR3 is TGTGCCAGCAGCTTATGGGACACTCCCAAGTACTTC. The rearrangement joins TRBV13 to TRBJ2-5; weak D call: TRBD1 (6 bases). This CDR3 has 12 residues. The germline V gene encodes CDR1 PRHDT and CDR2 FYEKMQ (reference sequence). Trimming shortened V by 2 bases and J by 12 bases, and 13 bases separated the two germline ends.